The present T cell receptor (beta chain) was sequenced within a study of T cells in Graves' hyperthyroidism and ophthalmopathy. Points from the study as a whole: Blood held most thyroid clonotypes expanded above 0.001 frequency.

With respect to this clonotype: Its antigen is undetermined.

This CDR3 is built from 13 residues. Trimming shortened V by 1 base and J by 3 bases, and 9 bases separated the two germline ends. The germline gives CDR1 DFQATT, CDR2 SNEGSKA (reference sequence). TCR beta CDR3 sequences were amplified from RNA transcripts. Researchers ran a first-round RT-PCR on the TCR CDR3 using the HTBI primer set. TCRdb independently ran MiXCR on the multiplex PCR reads; one entry per CDR3 protein. The sample comprises 350,000 to 400,000 distinct CDR3 sequences, 15% of which are singletons, and approximately 30% rests with the top ten. J is TRBJ1-1 and V is TRBV20-1, with D unresolved. The sequenced material came from blood. The source is a woman aged 30 to 39 with Graves' hyperthyroidism. The chain's CDR3 is CSARGEMDTEAFF. CDR3 sequence (DNA): TGCAGTGCTAGAGGTGAGATGGACACTGAAGCTTTCTTT.